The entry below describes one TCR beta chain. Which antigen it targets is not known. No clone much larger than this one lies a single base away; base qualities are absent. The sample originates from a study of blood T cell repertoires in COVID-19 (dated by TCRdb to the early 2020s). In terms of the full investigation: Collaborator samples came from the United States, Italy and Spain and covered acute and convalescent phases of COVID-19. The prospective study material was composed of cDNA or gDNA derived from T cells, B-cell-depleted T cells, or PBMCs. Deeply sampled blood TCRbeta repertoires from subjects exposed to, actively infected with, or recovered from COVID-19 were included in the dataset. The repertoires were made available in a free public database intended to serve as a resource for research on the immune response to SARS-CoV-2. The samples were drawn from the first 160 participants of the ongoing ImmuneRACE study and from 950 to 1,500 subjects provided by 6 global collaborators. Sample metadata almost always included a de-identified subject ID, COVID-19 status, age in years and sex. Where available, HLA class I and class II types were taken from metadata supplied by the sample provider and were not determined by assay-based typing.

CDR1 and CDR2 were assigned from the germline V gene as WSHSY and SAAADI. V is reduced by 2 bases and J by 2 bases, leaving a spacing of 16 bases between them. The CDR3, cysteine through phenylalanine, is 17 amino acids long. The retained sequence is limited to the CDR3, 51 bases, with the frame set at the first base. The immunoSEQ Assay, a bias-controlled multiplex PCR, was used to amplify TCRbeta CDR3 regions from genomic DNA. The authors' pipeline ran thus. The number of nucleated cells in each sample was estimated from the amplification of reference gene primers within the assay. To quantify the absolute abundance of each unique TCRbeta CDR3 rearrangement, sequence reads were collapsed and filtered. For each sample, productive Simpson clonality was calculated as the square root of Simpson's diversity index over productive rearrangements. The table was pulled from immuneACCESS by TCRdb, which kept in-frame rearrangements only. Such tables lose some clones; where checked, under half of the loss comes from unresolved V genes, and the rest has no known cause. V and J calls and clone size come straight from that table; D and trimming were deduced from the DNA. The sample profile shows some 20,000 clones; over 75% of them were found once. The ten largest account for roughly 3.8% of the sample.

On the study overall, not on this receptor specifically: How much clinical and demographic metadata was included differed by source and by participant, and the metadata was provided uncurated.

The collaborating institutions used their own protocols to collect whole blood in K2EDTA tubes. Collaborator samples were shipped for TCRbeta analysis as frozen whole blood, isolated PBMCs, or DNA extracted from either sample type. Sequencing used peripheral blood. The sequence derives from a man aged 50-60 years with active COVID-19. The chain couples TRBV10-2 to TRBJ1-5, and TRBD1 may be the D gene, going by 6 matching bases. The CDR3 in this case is CASSETIQGVGNQPQHF. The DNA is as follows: TGCGCCAGCAGTGAGACGATACAGGGAGTGGGCAATCAGCCCCAGCATTTT.